A selection of T cell receptor beta chains follows, all from one sample in a study of blood T cell repertoires in COVID-19. Repertoires were generated with immunoSEQ multiplex PCR, while TCRdb's copy carries only in-frame clones and drops some. The sample shows under 150,000 clones, around 86% of them seen only once. Sequenced material: PBMCs or T cells enriched from blood (not recorded which). The receptors derive from a man aged 25 to 40 who had recovered from COVID-19. The CDR3 runs from the conserved cysteine through the conserved F or W. The D gene is left open where the match is weak. Not all rows give a size; the values are once, few, many and, for expanded clones, a class.

>TRBD1|TRBV2|-|TRBJ2-1
TGTGCCAGCAGCGGGCCCGCAGGGGGAGAGCAGTTCTTC
CASSGPAGGEQFF
>-|TRBV6-5|-|TRBJ2-6
TGTGCCAGCAGTTACTCGAGTAGCACTGGGGCCAACGTCCTGACTTTC
CASSYSSSTGANVLTF
>-|TRBV12-3/TRBV12-4|once|TRBJ1-5
TGTGCCAGCAGTTTTACGGGCAATCAGCCCCAGCATTTT
CASSFTGNQPQHF
>TRBD2|TRBV5-1|once|TRBJ2-3
TGCGCCAGCAGCCCCGGGACTAACCCACCGTCAGATACGCAGTATTTT
CASSPGTNPPSDTQYF
>-|TRBV29-1|-|TRBJ2-6
TGCAGCGTGACGGGCTCTGGGGCCAACGTCCTGACTTTC
CSVTGSGANVLTF
>-|TRBV5-1|-|TRBJ1-6
TGCGCCAGCAGCCAGTTTCAGGCCAATTCACCCCTCCACTTT
CASSQFQANSPLHF
>TRBD2|TRBV27|-|TRBJ2-3
TGTGCCAGCAGTCTCATAGCGGGAGCAGATACGCAGTATTTT
CASSLIAGADTQYF
>TRBD1|TRBV19|few|TRBJ1-5
TGTGCCAGTAGTAGAGCGACAGGGAAAGGGAATCAGCCCCAGCATTTT
CASSRATGKGNQPQHF
>TRBD1|TRBV14|-|TRBJ1-2
TGTGCCAGCAGCCAACGACAGGGGGTAATCTATGGCTACACCTTC
CASSQRQGVIYGYTF
>-|TRBV9|-|TRBJ1-1
TGTGCCAGCAGCTCCCATGGGGTGGAGGGTGAAGCTTTCTTT
CASSSHGVEGEAFF
>-|TRBV10-3|-|TRBJ1-6
TGTGCCATCGAGGGGGAGGGATCACCCCTCCACTTT
CAIEGEGSPLHF
>TRBD1|TRBV18|few|TRBJ1-6
TGTGCCAGCTCATTTAGTCCCGGGACAGGGGCTGACTCCTATAATTCACCCCTCCACTTT
CASSFSPGTGADSYNSPLHF
>TRBD1|TRBV19|-|TRBJ1-2
TGTGCCAGTAGTATAACGGGACAGGGGGACTATGGCTACACCTTC
CASSITGQGDYGYTF
>TRBD1|TRBV9|once|TRBJ1-1
TGTGCCAGCAGCTTATTCGACAGGGGCCTTGGGGGCACTGAAGCTTTCTTT
CASSLFDRGLGGTEAFF
>TRBD2|TRBV18|-|TRBJ2-3
TGTGCCAGCTCACCACCGGTAGAAGCGGGATTAGTTGGAGATACGCAGTATTTT
CASSPPVEAGLVGDTQYF
>TRBD1|TRBV27|once|TRBJ1-1
TGTGCCAGCAGTTCCCCGACAGGGGGAATGAACACTGAAGCTTTCTTT
CASSSPTGGMNTEAFF
>-|TRBV6-1|few|TRBJ1-1
TGTGCCAGCAGTGAATCAGAGACTACTGAAGCTTTCTTT
CASSESETTEAFF
>TRBD1|TRBV7-8|once|TRBJ2-1
TGTGCCAGCAGCTTAGCCGGGACAGGGTATCGGAATGAGCAGTTCTTC
CASSLAGTGYRNEQFF
>-|TRBV5-1|-|TRBJ1-1
TGCGCCAGCAGCTTGTTCGTGAACACTGAAGCTTTCTTT
CASSLFVNTEAFF
>-|TRBV2|-|TRBJ2-1
TGTGCCAGCAGTGCACTCTCTTCGTTGAATGAGCAGTTCTTC
CASSALSSLNEQFF
>TRBD1|TRBV19|-|TRBJ1-2
TGTGCCAGTAGTTCCTCCCCGGACAGGGAGAATGGCTACACCTTC
CASSSSPDRENGYTF
>-|TRBV9|-|TRBJ1-3
TGTGCCAGCAGCACAGGGTTGGGAAACACCATATATTTT
CASSTGLGNTIYF
>TRBD2|TRBV30|-|TRBJ2-3
TGTGCCTGGAGTGGACTAGCGGGAGGGCGGGATACGCAGTATTTT
CAWSGLAGGRDTQYF
>TRBD2|TRBV6-5|-|TRBJ2-3
TGTGCCAGCAGGAGGGAGGGTTTCACAGATACGCAGTATTTT
CASRREGFTDTQYF
>TRBD2|TRBV7-2|-|TRBJ2-1
TGTGCCAGCAGCCCAACTAGCGGGAAGTACAATGAGCAGTTCTTC
CASSPTSGKYNEQFF
>TRBD1|TRBV10-3|-|TRBJ2-1
TGTGCCATCAGGGGGGACAGGGGGAAGCCTGAGGGCTCCTACAATGAGCAGTTCTTC
CAIRGDRGKPEGSYNEQFF
>-|TRBV19|-|TRBJ1-4
TGTGCCAGTAGTATTGGTGGGGGCGTCATTGAAAAACTGTTTTTT
CASSIGGGVIEKLFF
>TRBD1|TRBV24-1|few|TRBJ1-1
TGTGCCACCAGTGATTCCGGACAGGGGGCAACTGAAGCTTTCTTT
CATSDSGQGATEAFF
>TRBD1|TRBV29-1|few|TRBJ2-4
TGCAGCGTTGAAGGACAGGGAAACATTCAGTACTTC
CSVEGQGNIQYF
>TRBD1|TRBV9|-|TRBJ1-3
TGTGCCAGCAGCGTAGGCAGGGGGAGTTCTGGAAACACCATATATTTT
CASSVGRGSSGNTIYF
>TRBD1|TRBV28|once|TRBJ1-5
TGTGCCAGCAGTCGCGGACAGGGTGTGAGCAATCAGCCCCAGCATTTT
CASSRGQGVSNQPQHF
>-|TRBV4-1|-|TRBJ1-6
TGCGCCAGCAGCCACCCGACTACAGGGAGCTCCTATAATTCACCCCTCCACTTT
CASSHPTTGSSYNSPLHF
>TRBD1|TRBV6-5|-|TRBJ1-6
TGTGCCAGCAGTTACTCCCAGGACAGGCGCTATTCACCCCTCCACTTT
CASSYSQDRRYSPLHF
>TRBD2|TRBV7-6|once|TRBJ2-3
TGTGCCAGCAGCTTGGGGACTAGCGGGAGGACAGATACGCAGTATTTT
CASSLGTSGRTDTQYF
>TRBD1|TRBV10-3|few|TRBJ1-5
TGTGCCATCAGTGGAGGACAGGGCGTGGGTCAGCCCCAGCATTTT
CAISGGQGVGQPQHF
>-|TRBV2|-|TRBJ2-3
TGTGCCAGCAGTGATGGCGGGGTAGCTAGCACAGATACGCAGTATTTT
CASSDGGVASTDTQYF
>-|TRBV29-1|-|TRBJ1-2
TGCAGCGTTGAAGCCGGGTCCTATGGCTACACCTTC
CSVEAGSYGYTF
>-|TRBV27|-|TRBJ1-2
TGTGCCAGCAGTTTATCCGGCCAGGCCCTCTACACCTTC
CASSLSGQALYTF
>-|TRBV19|many|TRBJ1-2
TGTGCCAGTAGTATAGCGGCCGGGACAACCTATGGCTACACCTTC
CASSIAAGTTYGYTF
>TRBD2|TRBV7-9|-|TRBJ2-7
TGTGCCAGCAGCTCCGGGACTAGCGGGGGGACCTCCTCCTACGAGCAGTACTTC
CASSSGTSGGTSSYEQYF
>-|TRBV11-1|few|TRBJ1-3
TGTGCCAGCGAAGGGGCCGGGAGGAACACCATATATTTT
CASEGAGRNTIYF
>TRBD2|TRBV10-3|once|TRBJ2-1
TGTGCCATCAGTGACGCTATAACTAGCGGGAGTTACAATGAGCAGTTCTTC
CAISDAITSGSYNEQFF
>-|TRBV7-2|-|TRBJ2-3
TGTGCCAGCAGCTTAGTAGTCTTAGCAAGGGGAAACACAGATACGCAGTATTTT
CASSLVVLARGNTDTQYF
>TRBD1|TRBV7-2|-|TRBJ1-5
TGTGCCAGCAGCTTAGTCAGGGGGAATCAGCCCCAGCATTTT
CASSLVRGNQPQHF